This T cell receptor beta chain emerged from a study of blood T cell repertoires in COVID-19. At the level of the study: There were acute and convalescent COVID-19 samples, and they came from the United States, Italy and Spain. In each case, the material was cDNA or gDNA derived from T cells, B-cell-depleted T cells, or PBMCs.

V lost 7 bases, J lost 4 bases, and 10 bases stayed unmatched. The CDR3 is made up of 16 amino acids. CDR1 and CDR2 from the germline V gene are MNHNY and SVGAGI (reference sequence). In the authors' workflow: Counts of nucleated cells, estimated from reference gene primer amplification, were obtained. Assay: immunoSEQ multiplex PCR; the TCRdb copy retains only in-frame clones and omits some. V, J and clone size are taken as reported in that table, and D and trimming were inferred from the DNA itself. This repertoire shows some 40,000 clones, approximately 80% found once; its top ten account for about 9%.

This TCR derives from a man aged 60 to 69 in a cohort sampled during active COVID-19. Sequencing used peripheral blood. The chain carries TRBV6-6 and TRBJ2-3; 11 positions match TRBD2. This CDR3 reads CASTPLAGGIPDTQYF. For the CDR3, the DNA is TGTGCCAGCACCCCCTTAGCGGGAGGGATCCCAGATACGCAGTATTTT.